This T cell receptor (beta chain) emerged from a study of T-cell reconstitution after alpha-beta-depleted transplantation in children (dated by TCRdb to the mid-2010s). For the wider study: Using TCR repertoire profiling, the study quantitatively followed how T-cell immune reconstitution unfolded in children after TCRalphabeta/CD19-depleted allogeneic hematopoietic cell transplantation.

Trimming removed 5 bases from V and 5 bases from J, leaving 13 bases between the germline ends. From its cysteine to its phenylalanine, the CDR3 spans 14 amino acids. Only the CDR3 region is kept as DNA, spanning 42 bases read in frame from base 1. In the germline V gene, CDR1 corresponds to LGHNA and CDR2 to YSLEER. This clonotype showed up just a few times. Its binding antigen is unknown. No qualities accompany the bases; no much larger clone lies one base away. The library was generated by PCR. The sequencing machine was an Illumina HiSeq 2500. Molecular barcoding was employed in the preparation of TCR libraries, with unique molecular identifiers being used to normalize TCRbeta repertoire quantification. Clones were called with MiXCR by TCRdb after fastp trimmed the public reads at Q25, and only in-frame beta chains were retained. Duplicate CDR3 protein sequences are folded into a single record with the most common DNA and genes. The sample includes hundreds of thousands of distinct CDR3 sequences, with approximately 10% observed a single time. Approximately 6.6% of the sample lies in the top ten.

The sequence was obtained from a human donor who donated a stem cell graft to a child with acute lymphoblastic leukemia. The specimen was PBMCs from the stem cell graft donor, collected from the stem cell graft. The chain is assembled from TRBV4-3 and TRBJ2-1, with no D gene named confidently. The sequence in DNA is TGCGCCAGCAGCACACGGGTCGCGCACAATGAGCAGTTCTTC. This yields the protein CASSTRVAHNEQFF.